This section outlines one T cell receptor beta chain sequence together with its context. Its cognate antigen is unknown. The length of the CDR3 is 15 residues. Trimming cost V 4 bases and J 0 bases; bases outside gene matches: 4. CDR1 and CDR2 (germline): ENHRY, SYGVKD. This entry comes from a study of T cell responses to AZD1222 COVID-19 vaccine. Across the whole study: Second-dose recipients at about 4 or about 12 weeks were treated as one pooled group.

Profiled with immunoSEQ multiplex PCR; TCRdb holds only in-frame clones, not every one. The data show over 120,000 clones, with nearly 95% seen just once and just over 5% held by the top ten. Regarding the study as a whole: Donors were mostly white British, more females; clonal diversity possibly underestimated. Spike regions recognized by vaccine-associated CD4 TCRs spanned the protein, led by 160-218 and 743-854.

The source was peripheral blood, collected on day 0 of AZD1222 vaccination. This receptor was obtained from an adult in good health. V and J are TRBV10-3 and TRBJ2-7, with 9 bases fitting TRBD2. For the CDR3, the DNA is TGTGCCATCAGTGCCATAGCGGGAGACTCCTACGAGCAGTACTTC. Translation gives CAISAIAGDSYEQYF.